This T cell receptor beta chain is drawn from a study of radiotherapy plus CTLA-4 blockade in lung cancer. Produced via immunoSEQ multiplex PCR; TCRdb's table is partial and in-frame only. The sample lists 62,000 or so clones, about 80% occurring once. Germline V gene data show CDR1 as LNHDA and CDR2 as SQIVND (reference sequence). CDR3 length equals 16 residues. Deletions cut 5 bases from V and 1 base from J, with 15 bases between. The sequence was obtained from a human donor with non-small cell lung cancer who had a complete response to radiotherapy plus ipilimumab. The sample here was peripheral blood, taken from a patient treated with radiotherapy plus ipilimumab. The rearrangement links TRBV19 to TRBJ2-4, with D perhaps matching TRBD2 (5 bases). The CDR3 region is CASSPDSPGAKNIQYF. The CDR3 region has the DNA TGTGCCAGTAGTCCCGACTCCCCGGGGGCCAAAAACATTCAGTACTTC.